This T cell receptor beta chain is drawn from a study of cytomegalovirus exposure and HLA in healthy donors. Study-level information: The same platform used for the approximately 670 first-cohort repertoires was also used for the 95 to 150 validation repertoires, as a later analysis reported.

The method was immunoSEQ multiplex PCR; TCRdb's version includes in-frame clones alone and lacks a portion of them. The top ten clones hold approximately 0.84% of a sample with roughly 300,000 clones, 86% of them seen once. The CDR3 sequence is 13 residues long. Trimming took off 7 bases at V and 2 bases at J, with 10 bases between the two ends. Germline CDR1 SGHRS, CDR2 YFSETQ. Sequences were obtained from PBMCs. The chain joins TRBV5-1 to TRBJ1-5; TRBD1 is a possible D gene (6 bases). This clonotype was obtained from a woman under 30 in good health and CMV-seronegative. The CDR3 reads CASRTDRNQPQHF. The CDR3 nucleotides read TGCGCCAGCCGGACAGACCGCAATCAGCCCCAGCATTTT.